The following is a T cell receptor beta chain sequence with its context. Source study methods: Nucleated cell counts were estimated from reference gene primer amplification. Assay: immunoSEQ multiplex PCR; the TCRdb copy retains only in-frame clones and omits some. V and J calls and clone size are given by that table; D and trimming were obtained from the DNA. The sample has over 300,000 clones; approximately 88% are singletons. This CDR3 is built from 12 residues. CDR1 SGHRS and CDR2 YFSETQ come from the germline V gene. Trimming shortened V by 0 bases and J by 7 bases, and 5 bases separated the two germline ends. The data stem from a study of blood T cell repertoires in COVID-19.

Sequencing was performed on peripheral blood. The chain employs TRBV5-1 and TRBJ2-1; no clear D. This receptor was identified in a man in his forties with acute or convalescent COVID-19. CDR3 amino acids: CASSLVSNEQFF. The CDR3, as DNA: TGCGCCAGCAGCTTGGTTAGTAATGAGCAGTTCTTC.